The 19 T cell receptor beta chains presented below share a single source sample, sequenced in a study of blood T cell repertoires in COVID-19. Assay used: immunoSEQ multiplex PCR; TCRdb lists only in-frame clones, some missing. The repertoire holds just over 150,000 clones, roughly nine tenths seen once, with roughly 15% in the top ten. The sample consisted of peripheral blood. The receptor source for this set is a woman aged 40 to 50 with acute or convalescent COVID-19.

The V gene is TRBV3-1 (or the pseudogene TRBV3-2), the J gene TRBJ1-2, with 8 bases fitting TRBD1. The CDR3 length is 18 residues. Losses at the gene ends were 2 bases for V and 0 bases for J; bases not matched to a gene: 11. Per the germline V gene, CDR1 is LGHDT and CDR2 is YNNKEL (reference sequence). CDR3 DNA sequence: TGTGCCAGCAGCCAAAGGGTCCTCAGGGGGCTAACTAACTATGGCTACACCTTC. Translation gives CASSQRVLRGLTNYGYTF.

This chain uses TRBV13 with TRBJ2-1; no clear D. The germline V gene encodes CDR1 PRHDT and CDR2 FYEKMQ (reference sequence). Trimming took off 3 bases at V and 6 bases at J, with 3 bases between the two ends. CDR3 length equals 11 residues. This CDR3 reads CASSFGNEQFF. In DNA form, the CDR3 reads TGTGCCAGCAGCTTCGGCAATGAGCAGTTCTTC.

The genes are TRBV5-1 and TRBJ2-7; 11 bases agree with TRBD1. This CDR3 comprises 15 residues. Trimming removed 4 bases from V and 4 bases from J; junction bases left unmatched: 7. Per germline, CDR1 SGHRS and CDR2 YFSETQ. The CDR3 spells CASSPAGQGGYEQYF. For the CDR3, the DNA is TGCGCCAGCAGCCCCGCGGGACAGGGGGGTTACGAGCAGTACTTC.

CDR3 in amino acids: CASRRENSTGAMNTEAFF. CDR3 nucleotide sequence: TGTGCAAGTCGCCGTGAGAATTCGACAGGGGCCATGAACACTGAAGCTTTCTTT. This rearrangement joins TRBV12-2 to TRBJ1-1; the table's D call TRBD1 went unverified against the DNA. TRBV12-2 is a listed pseudogene. The CDR3 extends over 18 amino acids.

The rearrangement joins TRBV30 to TRBJ2-1; D not resolved. The germline V gene has CDR1 GTSNPN and CDR2 SVGIG (reference sequence). The CDR3 has 12 residues. Trimming took off 5 bases at V and 9 bases at J, with 14 bases between the two ends. As DNA, the CDR3 is TGTGCCTGGGGGTCTCAGGATGGTGAGCAGTTCTTC. The encoded protein is CAWGSQDGEQFF.

The gene calls are TRBV12-5 and TRBJ2-1; D is perhaps TRBD2 (5 bases). With 7 bases removed from V and 10 bases from J, the gap between germline ends came to 20 bases. This CDR3 is built from 14 residues. Germline CDR1 LGHNT, CDR2 FRNRAP. The DNA of the CDR3 is TGTGCTAGTGTCCCGGTCGGGGTCGGAGGAGAGCAGTTCTTC. Its protein is CASVPVGVGGEQFF.

J is TRBJ1-3 and V is TRBV25-1; D unresolved. Germline assignment: CDR1 MGHDK and CDR2 SYGVNS. Deletions cut 1 base from V and 0 bases from J, with 7 bases between. The CDR3 length is 15 residues. Here the CDR3 DNA reads TGTGCCAGCAGTGAATCTGGCGGCTCTGGAAACACCATATATTTT. Protein product: CASSESGGSGNTIYF. The full variable domain, in which reference TRBV25-1 and TRBJ1-3 provide the parts outside the CDR3, is EADIYQTPRYLVIGTGKKITLECSQTMGHDKMYWYQQDPGMELHLIHYSYGVNSTEKGDLSSESTVSRIRTEHFPLTLESARPSHTSQYLCASSESGGSGNTIYFGEGSWLTVV.

There are a few counts of this clone. The rearrangement joins TRBV12-3 or TRBV12-4 to TRBJ1-1; tentatively, D is TRBD1 (6 bases). The CDR3 loop spans 13 amino acids. The V and J ends lost 6 bases and 8 bases respectively, with 16 bases between them. In DNA form, the CDR3 reads TGTGCCAGCAGCCCCTCCGGAACAGGGGAAGCTTTCTTT. Protein sequence: CASSPSGTGEAFF.

This chain joins TRBV18 and TRBJ1-1, with a possible D match to TRBD1 (5 bases). This CDR3 has 13 amino acids. CDR1 and CDR2 from the germline V gene are KGHSH and LQKENI. V was pared by 6 bases and J by 9 bases, with 17 bases between. CDR3 DNA sequence: TGTGCCAGCTCTACCGGGGGGGACTCTAAAGCTTTCTTT. The encoded protein is CASSTGGDSKAFF.

The rearrangement joins TRBV28 to TRBJ2-3, with 7 bases lining up with TRBD1. CDR3 length: 19 residues. From germline, CDR1 is MDHEN and CDR2 SYDVKM. V trimming: 5 bases; J trimming: 2 bases; junction bases outside the gene matches: 19. In nucleotides, the CDR3 is TGTGCCAGCAGTCCCGCACGAGGGACAGCACAGCCCTTCACAGATACGCAGTATTTT. This encodes CASSPARGTAQPFTDTQYF.

The chain uses TRBV6-6 and TRBJ2-3, with 12 nucleotides matching TRBD2. CDR1 and CDR2 from the germline V gene are MNHNY and SVGAGI (reference sequence). The CDR3 totals 16 residues. With 6 bases clipped from V and 2 bases from J, the junction kept 6 bases outside the gene matches. CDR3 protein: CASSPLAGGITDTQYF. The CDR3 DNA sequence: TGTGCCAGCAGCCCACTAGCGGGGGGCATCACAGATACGCAGTATTTT.

V usage is TRBV5-4 and J usage is TRBJ2-7, with D hard to call. The CDR3 totals 14 residues. With 4 bases removed from V and 0 bases from J, the gap between germline ends came to 11 bases. The germline V gene encodes CDR1 SGHNT and CDR2 YYREEE (reference sequence). Written as DNA, the CDR3 is TGTGCCAGCAGCCGAAACAGCAACTCCTACGAGCAGTACTTC. This sequence encodes CASSRNSNSYEQYF. Complete variable domain (other parts from reference TRBV5-4 and TRBJ2-7): ETGVTQSPTHLIKTRGQQVTLRCSSQSGHNTVSWYQQALGQGPQFIFQYYREEENGRGNFPPRFSGLQFPNYSSELNVNALELDDSALYLCASSRNSNSYEQYFGPGTRLTVT.

The V and J genes are TRBV7-9 and TRBJ2-7; 9 bases line up with TRBD1. With 6 bases clipped from V and 3 bases from J, the junction kept 6 bases outside the gene matches. Germline V gives CDR1 SEHNR, CDR2 FQNEAQ (reference sequence). The CDR3 is 14 residues long. The CDR3 sequence: CASRSGTGHYEQYF. In nucleotides, the CDR3 is TGTGCCAGCAGATCCGGGACAGGGCACTACGAGCAGTACTTC.

The rearrangement joins TRBV4-1 to TRBJ1-3; D gene ambiguous. Trimming stripped 2 bases from V and 8 bases from J, with 16 bases between. This CDR3 spans 15 amino acids. The germline V gene has CDR1 MGHRA and CDR2 YSYEKL. CDR3 protein: CASSQRLIDMDTIYF. In DNA, the CDR3 is TGCGCCAGCAGCCAAAGGCTGATTGACATGGACACCATATATTTT.

This clone was counted once. This chain connects TRBV30 to TRBJ2-5, with unresolved D. The CDR3 contains 13 residues. Germline V gives CDR1 GTSNPN, CDR2 SVGIG (reference sequence). The V and J ends lost 2 bases and 5 bases respectively, with 12 bases between them. CDR3 protein: CAWSIWRRETQYF. CDR3 nucleotide sequence: TGTGCCTGGAGTATCTGGAGACGGGAGACCCAGTACTTC. The full variable domain, rest sourced from reference TRBV30 and TRBJ2-5, is SQTIHQWPATLVQPVGSPLSLECTVEGTSNPNLYWYRQAAGRGLQLLFYSVGIGQISSEVPQNLSASRPQDRQFILSSKKLLLSDSGFYLCAWSIWRRETQYFGPGTRLLVL.

The CDR3 DNA reads as TGCGCCAGCAGCCTCCGGGACAGGGGGCCAGATACGCAGTATTTT. Residues: CASSLRDRGPDTQYF. The gene calls are TRBV4-1 and TRBJ2-3; 12 bases map to TRBD1. With 4 bases clipped from V and 4 bases from J, the junction kept 3 bases outside the gene matches. The CDR3 loop spans 15 amino acids. The germline V gene has CDR1 MGHRA and CDR2 YSYEKL.

The chain is built from TRBV4-2 and TRBJ1-2, with 9 bases matching TRBD1. The CDR3 runs 14 residues. The ends lost 1 base at V and 5 bases at J; junction bases unmatched: 2. Germline V gene lookup returns CDR1 LGHNA and CDR2 YNFKEQ. The CDR3 DNA sequence: TGTGCCAGCAGCCAAGGGGACAGGGTATATGGCTACACCTTC. Translation gives CASSQGDRVYGYTF.

The chain recombines TRBV7-3 with TRBJ2-3; no definite D call. Per the germline V gene, CDR1 is SGHTA and CDR2 is FQGTGA. The V end lost 2 bases, the J end lost 2 bases, and 11 bases lay between the germline ends. There are 15 residues in the CDR3. CDR3 in DNA: TGTGCCAGCAGCTTAGGAGTTCACACCACAGATACGCAGTATTTT. Its protein is CASSLGVHTTDTQYF. Together with reference TRBV7-3 and TRBJ2-3, the CDR3 gives the full variable domain: GAGVSQTPSNKVTEKGKYVELRCDPISGHTALYWYRQSLGQGPEFLIYFQGTGAADDSGLPNDRFFAVRPEGSVSTLKIQRTERGDSAVYLCASSLGVHTTDTQYFGPGTRLTVL.

The chain links TRBV11-3 to TRBJ2-1; D unresolved. V lost 5 bases, J lost 8 bases, and 10 bases lay in between. There are 12 residues in the CDR3. Germline CDR1 reads SGHNT; CDR2 reads YENEEA. The CDR3 DNA is TGTGCCAGCAGCAACCTGGGCTATGAGCAGTTCTTC. This codes for CASSNLGYEQFF.